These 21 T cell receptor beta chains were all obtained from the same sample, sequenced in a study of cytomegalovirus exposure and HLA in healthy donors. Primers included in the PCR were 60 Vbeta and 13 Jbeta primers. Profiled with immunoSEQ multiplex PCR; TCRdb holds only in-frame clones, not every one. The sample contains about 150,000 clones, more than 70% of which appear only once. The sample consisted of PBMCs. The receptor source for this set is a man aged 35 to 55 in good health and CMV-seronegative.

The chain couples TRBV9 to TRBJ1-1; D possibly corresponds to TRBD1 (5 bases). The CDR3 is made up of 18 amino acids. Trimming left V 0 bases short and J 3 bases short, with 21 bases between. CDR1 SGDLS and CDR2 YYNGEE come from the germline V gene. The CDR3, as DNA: TGTGCCAGCAGCGTAGCTGATATAAGCGGGGGACTTTACACTGAAGCTTTCTTT. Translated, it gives CASSVADISGGLYTEAFF.

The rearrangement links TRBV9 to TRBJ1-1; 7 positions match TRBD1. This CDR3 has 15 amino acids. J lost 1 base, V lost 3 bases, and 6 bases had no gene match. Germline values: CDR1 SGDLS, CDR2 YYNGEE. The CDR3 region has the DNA TGTGCCAGCAGCGCCCTAGGGGGCGAGAACACTGAAGCTTTCTTT. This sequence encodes CASSALGGENTEAFF.

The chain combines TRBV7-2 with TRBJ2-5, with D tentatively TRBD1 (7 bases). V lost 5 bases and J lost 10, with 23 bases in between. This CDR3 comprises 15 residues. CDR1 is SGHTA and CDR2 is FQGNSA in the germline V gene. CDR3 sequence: CASSLQGQSQGGQYF. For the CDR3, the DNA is TGTGCCAGCAGCCTACAGGGACAGTCCCAGGGGGGCCAGTACTTC.

For the CDR3, the DNA is TGTGCCTGGAGGCGGGGCGGCGGGTTCTACAATGAGCAGTTCTTC. Its protein is CAWRRGGGFYNEQFF. The chain recombines TRBV30 with TRBJ2-1, with D possibly matching TRBD2 (6 bases). V shed 3 bases and J shed 3 bases, with 15 bases lying between them. The CDR3 contains 15 residues. Germline V lookup: CDR1 GTSNPN, CDR2 SVGIG (reference sequence). Complete variable domain (other parts from reference TRBV30 and TRBJ2-1): SQTIHQWPATLVQPVGSPLSLECTVEGTSNPNLYWYRQAAGRGLQLLFYSVGIGQISSEVPQNLSASRPQDRQFILSSKKLLLSDSGFYLCAWRRGGGFYNEQFFGPGTRLTVL.

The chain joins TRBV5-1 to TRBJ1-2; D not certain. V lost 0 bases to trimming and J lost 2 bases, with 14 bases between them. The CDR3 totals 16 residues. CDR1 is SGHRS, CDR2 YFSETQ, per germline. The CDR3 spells CASSLGESPFNYGYTF. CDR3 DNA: TGCGCCAGCAGCTTGGGAGAATCCCCTTTCAACTATGGCTACACCTTC.

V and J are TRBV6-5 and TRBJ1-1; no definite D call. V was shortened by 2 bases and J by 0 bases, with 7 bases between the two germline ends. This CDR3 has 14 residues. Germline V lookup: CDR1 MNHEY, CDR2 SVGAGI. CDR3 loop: CASSYANMNTEAFF. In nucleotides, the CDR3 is TGTGCCAGCAGTTACGCAAACATGAACACTGAAGCTTTCTTT.

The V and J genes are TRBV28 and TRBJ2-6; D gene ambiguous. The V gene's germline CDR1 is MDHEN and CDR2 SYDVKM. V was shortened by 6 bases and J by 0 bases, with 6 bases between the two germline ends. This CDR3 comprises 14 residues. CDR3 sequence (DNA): TGTGCCAGCAGAGAGCCCTCTGGGGCCAACGTCCTGACTTTC. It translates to CASREPSGANVLTF.

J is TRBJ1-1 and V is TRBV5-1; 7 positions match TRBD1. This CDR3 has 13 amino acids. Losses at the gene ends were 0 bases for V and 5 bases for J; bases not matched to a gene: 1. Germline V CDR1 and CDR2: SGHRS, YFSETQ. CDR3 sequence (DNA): TGCGCCAGCAGCTTGGAACAGGGGACTGAAGCTTTCTTT. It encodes CASSLEQGTEAFF.

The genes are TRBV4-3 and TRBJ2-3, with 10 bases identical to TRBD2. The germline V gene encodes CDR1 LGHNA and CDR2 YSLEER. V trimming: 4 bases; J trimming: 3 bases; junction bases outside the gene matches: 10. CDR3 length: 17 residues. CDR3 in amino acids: CASSPSNSGGWTDTQYF. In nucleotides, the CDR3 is TGCGCCAGCAGCCCTAGCAATAGCGGGGGGTGGACAGATACGCAGTATTTT.

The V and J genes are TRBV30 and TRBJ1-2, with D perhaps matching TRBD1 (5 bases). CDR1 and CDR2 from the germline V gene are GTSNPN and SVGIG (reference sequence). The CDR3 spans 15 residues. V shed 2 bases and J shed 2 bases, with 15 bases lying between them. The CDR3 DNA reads TGTGCCTGGAGTCCCCCAGTCAGGGTAAACTATGGCTACACCTTC. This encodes CAWSPPVRVNYGYTF.

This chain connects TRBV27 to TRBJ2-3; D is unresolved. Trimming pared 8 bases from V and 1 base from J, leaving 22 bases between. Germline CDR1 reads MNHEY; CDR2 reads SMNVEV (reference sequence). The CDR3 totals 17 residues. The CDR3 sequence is CASQMGSLNDGTDTQYF. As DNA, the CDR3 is TGTGCCAGCCAAATGGGCTCCCTCAATGATGGCACAGATACGCAGTATTTT.

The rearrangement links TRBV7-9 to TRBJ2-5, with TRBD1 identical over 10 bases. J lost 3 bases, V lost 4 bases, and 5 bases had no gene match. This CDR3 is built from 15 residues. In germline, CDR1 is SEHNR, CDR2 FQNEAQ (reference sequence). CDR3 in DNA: TGTGCCAGCAGCTCTCCCGGGACAGGGGAAGAGACCCAGTACTTC. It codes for CASSSPGTGEETQYF.

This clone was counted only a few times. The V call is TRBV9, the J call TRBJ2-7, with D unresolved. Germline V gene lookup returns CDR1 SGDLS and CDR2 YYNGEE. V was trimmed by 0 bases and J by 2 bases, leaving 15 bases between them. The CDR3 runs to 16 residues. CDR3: CASSVGGPGDTYEQYF. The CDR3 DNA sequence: TGTGCCAGCAGCGTAGGTGGTCCAGGCGACACCTACGAGCAGTACTTC.

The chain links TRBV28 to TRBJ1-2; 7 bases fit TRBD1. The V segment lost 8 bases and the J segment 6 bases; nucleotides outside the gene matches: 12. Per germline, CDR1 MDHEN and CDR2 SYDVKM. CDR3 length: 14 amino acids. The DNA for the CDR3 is TGTGCCAGCGGATCGGGACAGAGAACTCATGGCTACACCTTC. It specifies CASGSGQRTHGYTF.

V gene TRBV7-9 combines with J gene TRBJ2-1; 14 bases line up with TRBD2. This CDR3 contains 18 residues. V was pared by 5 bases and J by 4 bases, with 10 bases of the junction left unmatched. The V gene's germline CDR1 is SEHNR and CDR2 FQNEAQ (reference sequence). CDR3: CASSLPGTSGSSYNEQFF. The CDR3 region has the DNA TGTGCCAGCAGCCTCCCCGGGACTAGCGGGAGCTCTTACAATGAGCAGTTCTTC.

CDR3 protein: CSVFTGTLGPYEQYF. CDR3 nucleotides: TGCAGCGTTTTTACCGGGACATTAGGACCCTACGAGCAGTACTTC. This chain links TRBV29-1 with TRBJ2-7; perhaps TRBD1 as D (6 bases). Deletions cut 5 bases from V and 2 bases from J, with 19 bases between. CDR1 is SQVTM, CDR2 ANQGSEA, per germline. This CDR3 has 15 amino acids.

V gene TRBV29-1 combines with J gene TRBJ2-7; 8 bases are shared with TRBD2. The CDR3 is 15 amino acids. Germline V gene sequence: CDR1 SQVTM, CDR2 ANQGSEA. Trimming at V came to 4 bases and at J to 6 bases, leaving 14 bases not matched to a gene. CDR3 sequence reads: CSVVGGGTAMFEQYF. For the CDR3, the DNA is TGCAGCGTTGTCGGGGGGGGTACAGCTATGTTCGAGCAGTACTTC.

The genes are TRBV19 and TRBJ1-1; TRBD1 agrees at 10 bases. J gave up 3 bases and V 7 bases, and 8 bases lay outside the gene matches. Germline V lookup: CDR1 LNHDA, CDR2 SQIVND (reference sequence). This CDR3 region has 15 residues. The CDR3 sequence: CASNPGTGAYTEAFF. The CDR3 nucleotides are TGTGCCAGTAACCCCGGGACAGGGGCCTACACTGAAGCTTTCTTT.

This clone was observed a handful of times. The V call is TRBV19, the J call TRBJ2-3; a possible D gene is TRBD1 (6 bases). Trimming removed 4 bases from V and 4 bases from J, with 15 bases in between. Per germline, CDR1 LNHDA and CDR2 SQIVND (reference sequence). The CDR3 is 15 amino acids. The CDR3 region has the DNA TGTGCCAGTAGTACCAGGGGAATCGATGCAGATACGCAGTATTTT. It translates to CASSTRGIDADTQYF. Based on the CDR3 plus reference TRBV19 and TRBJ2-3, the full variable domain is DGGITQSPKYLFRKEGQNVTLSCEQNLNHDAMYWYRQDPGQGLRLIYYSQIVNDFQKGDIAEGYSVSREKKESFPLTVTSAQKNPTAFYLCASSTRGIDADTQYFGPGTRLTVL.

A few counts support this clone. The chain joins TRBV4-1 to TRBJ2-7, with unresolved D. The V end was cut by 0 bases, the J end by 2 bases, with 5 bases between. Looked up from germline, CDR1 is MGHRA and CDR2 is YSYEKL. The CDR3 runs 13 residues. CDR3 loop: CASSQDLAYEQYF. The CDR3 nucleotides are TGCGCCAGCAGCCAAGATTTAGCCTACGAGCAGTACTTC.

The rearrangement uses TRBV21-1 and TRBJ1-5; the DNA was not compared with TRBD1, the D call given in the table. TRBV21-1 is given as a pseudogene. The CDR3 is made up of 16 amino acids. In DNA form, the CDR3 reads TGTGCCAGCAAAACCGGGACAGGGGCATGCCATCAGCCCCAGCATTTT. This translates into CASKTGTGACHQPQHF.